Below, 30 T cell receptor beta chains from the same sample are listed, as sequenced in a study of OX40 agonist ivuxolimab in advanced cancers. Sequenced by immunoSEQ multiplex PCR; TCRdb stores in-frame clones only, minus some. The sample consists of about 58,000 clones, approximately 88% of them appearing once. The material sequenced was CD4+ or CD8+ T cells sorted from blood, taken in a trial of the OX40 agonist ivuxolimab. Source of these receptors: an adult with an advanced solid tumor such as melanoma, head and neck, liver or kidney cancer.

The V and J genes are TRBV5-8 and TRBJ2-7; 10 bases map to TRBD1. The CDR3 loop spans 16 amino acids. With V trimmed by 6 bases and J by 4 bases, 13 bases remained unmatched. CDR1 is SGHTS, CDR2 YDEGEE, per germline. The CDR3 bases are TGTGCCAGCAACGACCCGACAGGGGGCTTTTCTTACGAGCAGTACTTC. This encodes CASNDPTGGFSYEQYF.

V gene TRBV11-2 combines with J gene TRBJ1-6, with a weak D call TRBD1 (5 bases). The CDR3 consists of 15 residues. CDR1 and CDR2 from the germline V gene are SGHAT and FQNNGV. Trimming took 8 bases from V and 10 from J, leaving 21 bases between them. The CDR3 here is CASRTGTHGGSPLHF. DNA of the CDR3: TGTGCCAGCCGAACCGGGACCCACGGCGGGTCACCCCTCCACTTT.

CDR3 in amino acids: CASSGTIRGFLGSTGELFF. The CDR3 DNA reads TGTGCCAGCAGCGGGACGATCAGGGGTTTCTTAGGTAGCACCGGGGAGCTGTTTTTT. V is TRBV5-4 and J is TRBJ2-2; tentative D call: TRBD1 (6 bases). The V end was cut by 4 bases, the J end by 4 bases, with 26 bases between. The CDR3 has 19 amino acids. Germline CDR1 reads SGHNT; CDR2 reads YYREEE (reference sequence).

The DNA of the CDR3 is TGTGCCAGCTCACCAAGACTGGAGGACAATGAGCAGTTCTTC. It is translated as CASSPRLEDNEQFF. The chain carries TRBV18 and TRBJ2-1, with D perhaps matching TRBD2 (5 bases). V lost 2 bases to trimming and J lost 5 bases, with 10 bases between them. The CDR3 is made up of 14 amino acids. The germline V gene encodes CDR1 KGHSH and CDR2 LQKENI. Variable domain in full (rest from reference TRBV18 and TRBJ2-1): NAGVMQNPRHLVRRRGQEARLRCSPMKGHSHVYWYRQLPEEGLKFMVYLQKENIIDESGMPKERFSAEFPKEGPSILRIQQVVRGDSAAYFCASSPRLEDNEQFFGPGTRLTVL.

As regards this clone: A far larger clone is off by one base, so a read error is likely. V usage is TRBV5-6 and J usage is TRBJ1-5; D is undetermined. The CDR3 sequence is 15 residues long. V was shortened by 0 bases and J by 2 bases, with 9 bases between the two germline ends. Germline CDR1 SGHDT, CDR2 YYEEEE. CDR3 coding DNA: TGTGCCAGCAGCTTGGATTCATCTCGCAATCAGCCCCAGCATTTT. Protein sequence: CASSLDSSRNQPQHF.

The genes are TRBV7-2 and TRBJ2-6; tentatively, D is TRBD1 or TRBD2 (5 bases each). Per germline, CDR1 SGHTA and CDR2 FQGNSA. The CDR3 extends over 17 amino acids. Trimming stripped 7 bases from V and 0 bases from J, with 16 bases between. The CDR3 loop reads CASKPWGYSSGANVLTF. CDR3 nucleotide sequence: TGTGCCAGCAAGCCCTGGGGGTACAGCTCTGGGGCCAACGTCCTGACTTTC.

The chain joins TRBV10-2 to TRBJ2-3; 14 positions match TRBD2. The CDR3 runs to 16 residues. Trimming took 6 bases from V and 5 from J; bases not matched to a gene: 7. Germline assignment: CDR1 WSHSY and CDR2 SAAADI. CDR3 protein: CASREPGTSGGDTQYF. The CDR3 DNA reads TGCGCCAGCAGGGAACCCGGGACTAGCGGGGGAGATACGCAGTATTTT.

V gene TRBV11-2 combines with J gene TRBJ2-5; D tentatively reads TRBD1 or TRBD2 (5 bases each). The CDR3 sequence is 14 residues long. V shed 6 bases and J shed 3 bases, with 14 bases lying between them. Per germline, CDR1 SGHAT and CDR2 FQNNGV. CDR3 protein: CASRSTRGKETQYF. As DNA, the CDR3 is TGTGCCAGCAGAAGCACTAGGGGTAAAGAGACCCAGTACTTC.

V gene TRBV5-6 combines with J gene TRBJ2-7; a possible D gene is TRBD2 (6 bases). V was cut by 5 bases and J by 10 bases, with 19 bases left in between. The CDR3 covers 13 residues. Germline values: CDR1 SGHDT, CDR2 YYEEEE. Written as DNA, the CDR3 is TGTGCCAGCAGATCTCCGGGAGCGACGGTTCAGTACTTC. Protein product: CASRSPGATVQYF.

This chain uses TRBV29-1 with TRBJ2-7; 7 positions match TRBD1. CDR3 length: 14 amino acids. CDR1 is SQVTM and CDR2 is ANQGSEA in the germline V gene. The V gene end was trimmed by 3 bases and the J gene end by 2 bases; junction bases not matched to a gene: 7. CDR3 sequence (DNA): TGCAGCGTTGAGCTCTGGACAGGAACCTACGAGCAGTACTTC. It codes for CSVELWTGTYEQYF.

This CDR3 is CASSEKRQGATGELFF. Written as DNA, the CDR3 is TGTGCCAGCAGTGAAAAGAGACAGGGTGCCACCGGGGAGCTGTTTTTT. The chain couples TRBV6-1 to TRBJ2-2; 7 bases map to TRBD1. V lost 2 bases and J lost 4; bases outside the gene matches: 7. The CDR3 totals 16 residues. Germline V CDR1 and CDR2: MNHNS, SASEGT.

This clone was counted between two and nine times. This chain joins TRBV4-2 and TRBJ2-7, with TRBD1 identical over 7 bases. CDR1 LGHNA and CDR2 YNFKEQ come from the germline V gene. After removal of 3 bases from V and 6 bases from J, the junction contained 11 bases not matched to a gene. The CDR3 covers 15 residues. DNA of the CDR3: TGTGCCAGCAGCCAGCACGGGACAGCTCTCTCCGAGCAGTACTTC. Protein product: CASSQHGTALSEQYF.

The chain joins TRBV9 to TRBJ2-2; TRBD2 aligns across 8 bases. Losses at the gene ends were 0 bases for V and 4 bases for J; bases not matched to a gene: 2. Germline CDR1 is SGDLS and CDR2 is YYNGEE. This CDR3 is 15 amino acids long. This chain's CDR3 is CASSVGLASTGELFF. DNA for the CDR3: TGTGCCAGCAGCGTAGGACTAGCGAGCACCGGGGAGCTGTTTTTT. Together with reference TRBV9 and TRBJ2-2, the CDR3 gives the full variable domain: DSGVTQTPKHLITATGQRVTLRCSPRSGDLSVYWYQQSLDQGLQFLIQYYNGEERAKGNILERFSAQQFPDLHSELNLSSLELGDSALYFCASSVGLASTGELFFGEGSRLTVL.

This clone was recorded a few times. The rearrangement uses TRBV18 and TRBJ2-1; D is uncertain. Deletions cut 5 bases from V and 8 bases from J, with 10 bases between. Germline CDR1 is KGHSH and CDR2 is LQKENI. The CDR3 spans 12 residues. CDR3 amino acids: CASSSDQHEQFF. The CDR3 DNA follows: TGTGCCAGCTCATCGGACCAGCATGAGCAGTTCTTC.

The chain has TRBV6-5 and TRBJ1-1; TRBD1 matches 8 bases. V gave up 0 bases and J gave up 4 bases; unmatched junction bases: 4. The CDR3 is 15 residues long. Looked up from germline, CDR1 is MNHEY and CDR2 is SVGAGI. The CDR3 reads CASSYSSTGGTEAFF. The CDR3 DNA follows: TGTGCCAGCAGTTACTCGAGCACAGGGGGCACTGAAGCTTTCTTT.

This CDR3 reads CASYRGDSQNTEAFF. The CDR3 DNA reads as TGTGCCAGCTATAGGGGGGACAGTCAAAACACTGAAGCTTTCTTT. This chain joins TRBV2 and TRBJ1-1, with 7 bases that match TRBD1. This CDR3 is 15 amino acids long. In germline, CDR1 is SNHLY, CDR2 FYNNEI. The V gene end was trimmed by 8 bases and the J gene end by 2 bases; junction bases not matched to a gene: 11.

This rearrangement joins TRBV18 to TRBJ2-2; D perhaps matches TRBD1 (5 bases). This CDR3 spans 18 amino acids. The V gene's germline CDR1 is KGHSH and CDR2 LQKENI. The V and J ends lost 4 bases and 4 bases respectively, with 22 bases between them. The CDR3 reads CASSQQDSGPSGTGELFF. The CDR3 nucleotides are TGTGCCAGCTCACAACAGGATTCTGGACCATCGGGCACCGGGGAGCTGTTTTTT.

Concerning this clone itself: The junction and the germline gene differ at one end; a read error may be behind it. The CDR3: CASKSSRAYEQYF. As DNA, the CDR3 is TGCGCCAGCAAATCCTCGAGGGCCTACGAGCAGTACTTC. The chain recombines TRBV6-6 with TRBJ2-7; maybe TRBD2 (5 bases). From germline, CDR1 is MNHNY and CDR2 SVGAGI (reference sequence). The CDR3 is made up of 13 amino acids.

This clone was seen just once. The J gene is TRBJ2-4, the V gene TRBV4-3, with D possibly being TRBD2 (6 bases). CDR1 is LGHNA and CDR2 is YSLEER in the germline V gene. This CDR3 contains 18 residues. Deletions cut 0 bases from V and 0 bases from J, with 15 bases between. CDR3 nucleotides: TGCGCCAGCAGCCAAGATGGTAGCGGTCCTCTAGCCAAAAACATTCAGTACTTC. Translation: CASSQDGSGPLAKNIQYF.

This clone was found a few times. The rearrangement links TRBV9 to TRBJ1-5; D not certain. V gave up 0 bases and J gave up 5 bases, with 6 bases separating them. In germline, CDR1 is SGDLS, CDR2 YYNGEE. The CDR3 consists of 13 residues. CDR3 nucleotides: TGTGCCAGCAGCGTAGGGGTAGATCAGCCCCAGCATTTT. Amino acids: CASSVGVDQPQHF.

The chain uses TRBV10-3 and TRBJ2-3; D remains ambiguous. The CDR3 runs to 15 residues. CDR1 and CDR2 from the germline V gene are ENHRY and SYGVKD. Trimming took off 0 bases at V and 1 base at J, with 8 bases between the two ends. CDR3: CAISESMAGTDTQYF. The CDR3, as DNA: TGTGCCATCAGTGAGTCGATGGCGGGCACAGATACGCAGTATTTT.

This clone was detected a few times. The chain employs TRBV4-1 and TRBJ2-4; 7 bases agree with TRBD2. V was clipped by 2 bases and J by 3 bases; unmatched bases: 13. The CDR3 totals 18 residues. CDR1 is MGHRA, CDR2 YSYEKL, per germline. This chain's CDR3 is CASSQHILAGVGKNIQYF. The CDR3 DNA sequence: TGCGCCAGCAGCCAACATATTCTCGCGGGAGTGGGCAAAAACATTCAGTACTTC.

The CDR3, as DNA: TGTGCCAGCAGTTTGACGGCCTTGAACACTGAAGCTTTCTTT. Translation: CASSLTALNTEAFF. The rearrangement uses TRBV28 and TRBJ1-1; D gene ambiguous. With 3 bases removed from V and 0 bases from J, the gap between germline ends came to 8 bases. CDR1 MDHEN and CDR2 SYDVKM come from the germline V gene. This CDR3 is built from 14 residues.

The chain uses TRBV4-3 and TRBJ2-1, with D perhaps TRBD2 (6 bases). This CDR3 comprises 16 residues. Trimming took off 4 bases at V and 2 bases at J, with 15 bases between the two ends. CDR1 is LGHNA and CDR2 is YSLEER in the germline V gene. The CDR3 DNA reads TGCGCCAGCAGCCCCTACTATAGCGGAGCCTACAATGAGCAGTTCTTC. It yields the protein CASSPYYSGAYNEQFF.

The J gene is TRBJ2-3, the V gene TRBV6-1; TRBD2 is a possible D gene (7 bases). Germline CDR1 and CDR2: MNHNS and SASEGT. Trimming stripped 1 base from V and 4 bases from J, with 12 bases between. The CDR3 totals 15 residues. The CDR3: CASSEVGGAADTQYF. The CDR3 bases are TGTGCCAGCAGTGAAGTGGGGGGGGCGGCAGATACGCAGTATTTT.

This clone has a handful of counts. The gene calls are TRBV7-2 and TRBJ1-3, with no clear D. The germline gives CDR1 SGHTA, CDR2 FQGNSA. Trimming stripped 4 bases from V and 2 bases from J, with 15 bases between. There are 16 residues in the CDR3. The CDR3 reads CASSSLGSITGNTIYF. As DNA, the CDR3 is TGTGCCAGCAGCTCCCTGGGTTCGATTACTGGAAACACCATATATTTT.

The chain is built from TRBV5-1 and TRBJ2-7; D could derive from TRBD1 or TRBD2 (6 bases each). With 4 bases removed from V and 6 bases from J, the gap between germline ends came to 23 bases. This CDR3 region has 16 residues. Germline CDR1 SGHRS, CDR2 YFSETQ. In DNA form, the CDR3 reads TGCGCCAGCAGCGCCGGGGGCGCCGTTTCAGGACGCGAGCAGTACTTC. Residues: CASSAGGAVSGREQYF. Using reference TRBV5-1 and TRBJ2-7 for the parts outside the CDR3, the full variable domain is KAGVTQTPRYLIKTRGQQVTLSCSPISGHRSVSWYQQTPGQGLQFLFEYFSETQRNKGNFPGRFSGRQFSNSRSEMNVSTLELGDSALYLCASSAGGAVSGREQYFGPGTRLTVT.

This chain connects TRBV6-5 to TRBJ1-1; D gene unclear. Trimming took off 2 bases at V and 6 bases at J, with 7 bases between the two ends. This CDR3 contains 12 residues. Germline-derived CDR1 and CDR2 are MNHEY and SVGAGI. CDR3 nucleotide sequence: TGTGCCAGCAGTTACGCTGAGGCTGAAGCTTTCTTT. The encoded protein is CASSYAEAEAFF.

With regard to this clone: At one boundary the junction diverges from the germline segment, which might be a read error. The chain uses TRBV28 and TRBJ1-2; D is uncertain. The V gene's germline CDR1 is MDHEN and CDR2 SYDVKM. The CDR3 loop spans 12 amino acids. CDR3 sequence: CASSFEDYGCTF. In DNA, the CDR3 is TGTGCCAGCAGTTTTGAGGATTATGGCTGCACCTTC.

The rearrangement joins TRBV6-1 to TRBJ2-5; 8 nucleotides line up with TRBD2. This CDR3 is 15 amino acids long. From germline, CDR1 is MNHNS and CDR2 SASEGT. V was pared by 7 bases and J by 4 bases, with 11 bases of the junction left unmatched. The CDR3 spells CASNREGHGGETQYF. The CDR3 nucleotides are TGTGCCAGCAACCGGGAGGGCCACGGGGGAGAGACCCAGTACTTC.